This entry concerns a single T cell receptor beta chain. The germline V gene encodes CDR1 ENHRY and CDR2 SYGVKD. The CDR3 extends over 13 amino acids. Losses at the gene ends were 6 bases for V and 3 bases for J; bases not matched to a gene: 5. Here immunoSEQ multiplex PCR was the method, and the copy in TCRdb shows in-frame clones only, minus some. The sample has around 68,000 clones; under 98% are singletons. This record belongs to a study of technical replicates of blood from a few donors. Sequencing input: T cells isolated from PBMCs. The sequence came from a human donor in good health. The chain recombines TRBV10-3 with TRBJ2-7, with 7 bases aligning to TRBD1. The CDR3 region is CAISWDSLYEQYF. The CDR3 DNA sequence: TGTGCCATCAGCTGGGACAGTCTCTACGAGCAGTACTTC.